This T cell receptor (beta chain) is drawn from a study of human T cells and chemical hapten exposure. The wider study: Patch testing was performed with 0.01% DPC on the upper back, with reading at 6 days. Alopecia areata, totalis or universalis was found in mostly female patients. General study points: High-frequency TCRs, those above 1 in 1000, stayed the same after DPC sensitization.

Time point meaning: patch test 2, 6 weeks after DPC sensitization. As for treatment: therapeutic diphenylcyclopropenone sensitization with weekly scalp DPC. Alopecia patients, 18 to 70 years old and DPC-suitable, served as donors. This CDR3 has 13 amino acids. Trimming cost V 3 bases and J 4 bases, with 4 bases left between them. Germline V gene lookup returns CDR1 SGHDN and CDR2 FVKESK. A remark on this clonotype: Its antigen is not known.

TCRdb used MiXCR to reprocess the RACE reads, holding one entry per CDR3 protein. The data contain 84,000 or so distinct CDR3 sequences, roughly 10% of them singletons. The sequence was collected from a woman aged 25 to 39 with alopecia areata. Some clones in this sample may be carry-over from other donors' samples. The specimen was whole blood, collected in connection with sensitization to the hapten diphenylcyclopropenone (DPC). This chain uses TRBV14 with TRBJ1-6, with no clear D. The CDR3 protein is CASSQLYNSPLHF. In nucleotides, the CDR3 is TGTGCCAGCAGCCAGTTATATAATTCACCCCTCCACTTT.